This TCR beta chain derives from a study of cytomegalovirus exposure and HLA in healthy donors. TCRdb keeps only in-frame clones here, not all; method: immunoSEQ multiplex PCR. The repertoire includes approximately 160,000 clones, about nine tenths of them detected once, and around 5% sits in the top ten. The study drew the donors from its approximately 110-subject validation cohort, separate from the approximately 670-subject first cohort. V dropped 5 bases and J dropped 0; count of bases not matched to a gene: 3. This CDR3 is built from 14 residues. CDR1 and CDR2 (germline): SGHTA, FQGNSA. This TCR was sampled from a woman under 40 in good health and CMV-seronegative. The rearrangement joins TRBV7-2 to TRBJ2-7; TRBD2 agrees at 8 bases. Sequences were obtained from PBMCs. This chain's CDR3 is CASSPRGGSYEQYF. CDR3 nucleotides: TGTGCCAGCAGCCCCCGGGGGGGCTCCTACGAGCAGTACTTC.